Reported below is one T cell receptor (beta chain). Using immunoSEQ multiplex PCR, the repertoire was profiled, and TCRdb retains in-frame clones only, with some absent. This sample has roughly 100,000 clones; approximately 90% occur once, and the top ten carry about 0.89%. This sample was taken from a study of T cell changes during pregnancy in multiple sclerosis. The source was peripheral blood, collected after pregnancy. This receptor was taken from a female donor with multiple sclerosis, enrolled in a pregnancy study.

The CDR3 here is CASSSRGLPTDTQYF. In DNA, the CDR3 is TGTGCCAGTAGTTCCAGAGGACTGCCGACGGATACGCAGTATTTT. The chain combines TRBV19 with TRBJ2-3; tentatively, D is TRBD2 (5 bases). Trimming removed 5 bases at V and 6 bases at J, with 18 bases between. Germline V gives CDR1 LNHDA, CDR2 SQIVND (reference sequence). There are 15 residues in the CDR3.